This T cell receptor beta chain is drawn from a study of long-term antiretroviral therapy in people with HIV. Findings and caveats of the study: Following ART, diversity rose but still fell short of transplant donor controls. Blood sampling spanned 2004 to 2017, possibly under older ART regimens. Documentation of ART adherence, viral resistance or therapy changes was absent. HIV repertoires covered narrower CDR3 length ranges than controls did.

Concerning this clone: Its target is not known.

A v3.0 immunoSEQ assay was performed at survey level. The table came from immunoSEQ multiplex PCR; TCRdb's copy has only in-frame clones and leaves some out. This sample carries over 25,000 clones, 85% to 90% of them seen once, and the ten largest clones take around 4%. Looked up from germline, CDR1 is LGHNT and CDR2 is FRNRAP. The V end lost 1 base, the J end lost 2 bases, and 14 bases lay between the germline ends. This CDR3 region has 16 residues. This clonotype originated in a young woman with HIV. This sequence joins TRBV12-5 and TRBJ1-2; D not resolved. Sample: unsorted PBMCs, taken 0.5 years after starting antiretroviral therapy. CDR3 bases: TGTGCTAGTGGTTTGGGGATCGACCAGTTGAACTATGGCTACACCTTC. Translated: CASGLGIDQLNYGYTF.